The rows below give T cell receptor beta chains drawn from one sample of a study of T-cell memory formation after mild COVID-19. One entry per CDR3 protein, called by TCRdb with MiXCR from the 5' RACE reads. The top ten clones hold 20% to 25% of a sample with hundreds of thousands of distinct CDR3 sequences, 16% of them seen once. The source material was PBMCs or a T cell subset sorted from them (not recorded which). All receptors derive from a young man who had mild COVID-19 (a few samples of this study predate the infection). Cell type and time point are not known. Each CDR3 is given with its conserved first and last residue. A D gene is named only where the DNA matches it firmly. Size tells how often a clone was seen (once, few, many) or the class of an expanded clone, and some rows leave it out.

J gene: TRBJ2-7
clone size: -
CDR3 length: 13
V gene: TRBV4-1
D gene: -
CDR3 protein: CASSQETRYEQYF
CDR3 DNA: TGCGCCAGCAGCCAAGAAACTCGCTACGAGCAGTACTTC

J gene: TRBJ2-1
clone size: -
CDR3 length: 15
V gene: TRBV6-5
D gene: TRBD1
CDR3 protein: CASSWRDRGNNEQFF
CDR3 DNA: TGTGCCAGCAGTTGGAGGGACAGGGGAAACAATGAGCAGTTCTTC

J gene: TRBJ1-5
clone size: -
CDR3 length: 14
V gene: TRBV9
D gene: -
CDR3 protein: CASSVGVGAQPQHF
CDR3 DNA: TGTGCCAGCAGCGTAGGGGTAGGGGCTCAGCCCCAGCATTTT

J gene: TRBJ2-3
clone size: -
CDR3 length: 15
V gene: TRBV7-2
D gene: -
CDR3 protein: CASSLVTVGGTTQYF
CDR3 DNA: TGTGCCAGCAGCTTAGTAACGGTGGGGGGTACCACGCAGTATTTT

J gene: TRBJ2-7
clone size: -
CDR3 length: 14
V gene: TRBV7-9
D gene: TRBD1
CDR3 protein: CASRGTGLSYEQYF
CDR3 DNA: TGTGCCAGCAGGGGGACAGGTCTTTCCTACGAGCAGTACTTC

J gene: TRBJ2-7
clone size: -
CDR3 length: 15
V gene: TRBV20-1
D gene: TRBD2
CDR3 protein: CSARESGVHSYEQYF
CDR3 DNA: TGCAGTGCTAGAGAGAGCGGGGTCCACTCCTACGAGCAGTACTTC

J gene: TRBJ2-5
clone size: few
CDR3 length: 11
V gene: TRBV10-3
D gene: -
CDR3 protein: CAISELETQYF
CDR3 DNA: TGTGCCATCAGTGAGTTAGAGACCCAGTACTTC

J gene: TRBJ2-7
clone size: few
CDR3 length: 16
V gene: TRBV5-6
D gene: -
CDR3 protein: CASSTGTDVFSYEQYF
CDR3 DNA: TGTGCCAGCAGCACCGGGACCGACGTGTTTTCGTACGAGCAGTACTTC

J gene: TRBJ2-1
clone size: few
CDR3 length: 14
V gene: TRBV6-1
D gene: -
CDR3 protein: CASRPLLRGMEQFF
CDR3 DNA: TGTGCCAGCAGACCTTTACTTAGGGGTATGGAGCAGTTCTTC

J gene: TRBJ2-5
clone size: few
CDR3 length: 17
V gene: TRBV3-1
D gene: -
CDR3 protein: CASSQDGIAANRETQYF
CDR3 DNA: TGTGCCAGCAGCCAAGATGGAATAGCGGCCAACCGGGAGACCCAGTACTTC

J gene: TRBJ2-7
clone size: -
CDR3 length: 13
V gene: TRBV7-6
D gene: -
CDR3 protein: CASSLVLKNEQYF
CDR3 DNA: TGTGCCAGCAGCTTAGTCTTGAAGAACGAGCAGTACTTC

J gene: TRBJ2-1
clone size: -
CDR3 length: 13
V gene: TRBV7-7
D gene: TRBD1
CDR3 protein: CASSPRQGNEQFF
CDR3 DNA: TGTGCCAGCAGCCCGAGACAGGGCAATGAGCAGTTCTTC

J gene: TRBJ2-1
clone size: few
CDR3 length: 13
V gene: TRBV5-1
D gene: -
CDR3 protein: CASSKDNYNEQFF
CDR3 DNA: TGCGCCAGCAGCAAGGACAATTACAATGAGCAGTTCTTC

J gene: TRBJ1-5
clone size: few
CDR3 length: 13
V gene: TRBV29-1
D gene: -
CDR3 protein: CSVGVQNNQPQHF
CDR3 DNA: TGCAGCGTTGGGGTACAGAACAATCAGCCCCAGCATTTT

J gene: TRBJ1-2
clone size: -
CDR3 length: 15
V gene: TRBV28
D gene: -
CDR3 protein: CASSFSVTDYYGYTF
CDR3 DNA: TGTGCCAGCAGTTTTAGCGTAACCGACTACTATGGCTACACCTTC

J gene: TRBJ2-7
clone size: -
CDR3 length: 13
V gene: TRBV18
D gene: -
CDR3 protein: CASSPGYNYEQYF
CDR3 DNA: TGTGCCAGCTCCCCCGGCTACAATTACGAGCAGTACTTC